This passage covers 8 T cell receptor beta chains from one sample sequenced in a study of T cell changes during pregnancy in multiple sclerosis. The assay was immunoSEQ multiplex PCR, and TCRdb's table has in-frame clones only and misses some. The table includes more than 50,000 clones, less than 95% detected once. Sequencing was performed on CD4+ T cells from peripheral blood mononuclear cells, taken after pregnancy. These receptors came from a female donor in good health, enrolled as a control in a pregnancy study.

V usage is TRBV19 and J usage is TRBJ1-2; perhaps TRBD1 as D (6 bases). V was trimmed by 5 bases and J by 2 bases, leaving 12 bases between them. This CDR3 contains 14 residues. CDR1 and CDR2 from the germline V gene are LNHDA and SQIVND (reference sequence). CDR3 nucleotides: TGTGCCAGTAGTTCAGGGGTTTGGAACTATGGCTACACCTTC. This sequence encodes CASSSGVWNYGYTF.

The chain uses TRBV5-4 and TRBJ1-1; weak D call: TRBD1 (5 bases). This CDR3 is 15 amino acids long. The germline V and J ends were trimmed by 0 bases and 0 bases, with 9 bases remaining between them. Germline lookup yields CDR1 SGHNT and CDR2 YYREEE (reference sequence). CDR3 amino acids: CASSLAVGVNTEAFF. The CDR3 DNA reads TGTGCCAGCAGCTTGGCGGTAGGGGTGAACACTGAAGCTTTCTTT.

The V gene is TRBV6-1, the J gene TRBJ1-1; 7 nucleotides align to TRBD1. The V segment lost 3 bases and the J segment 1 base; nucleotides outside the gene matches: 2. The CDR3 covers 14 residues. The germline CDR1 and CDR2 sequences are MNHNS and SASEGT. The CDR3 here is CASSETGWNTEAFF. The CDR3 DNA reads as TGTGCCAGCAGTGAGACAGGGTGGAACACTGAAGCTTTCTTT.

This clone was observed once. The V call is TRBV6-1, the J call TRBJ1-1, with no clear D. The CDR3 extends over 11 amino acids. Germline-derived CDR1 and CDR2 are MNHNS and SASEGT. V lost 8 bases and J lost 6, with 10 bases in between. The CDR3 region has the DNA TGTGCCAGCCAGGCCCCACCTGAAGCTTTCTTT. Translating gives CASQAPPEAFF.

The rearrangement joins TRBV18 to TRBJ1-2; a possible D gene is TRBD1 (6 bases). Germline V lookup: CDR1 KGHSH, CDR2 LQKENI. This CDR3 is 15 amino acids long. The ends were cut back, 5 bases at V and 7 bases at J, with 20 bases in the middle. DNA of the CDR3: TGTGCCAGCTCAGCTCCCGGAGGACAGAAAACTGGCTACACCTTC. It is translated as CASSAPGGQKTGYTF.

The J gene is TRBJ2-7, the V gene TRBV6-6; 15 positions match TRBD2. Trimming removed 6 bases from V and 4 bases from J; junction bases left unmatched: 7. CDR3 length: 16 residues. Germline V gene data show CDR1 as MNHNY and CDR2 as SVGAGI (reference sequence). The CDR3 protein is CASRQGLAGGGYEQYF. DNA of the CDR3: TGTGCCAGCAGACAGGGACTAGCGGGGGGTGGATACGAGCAGTACTTC.

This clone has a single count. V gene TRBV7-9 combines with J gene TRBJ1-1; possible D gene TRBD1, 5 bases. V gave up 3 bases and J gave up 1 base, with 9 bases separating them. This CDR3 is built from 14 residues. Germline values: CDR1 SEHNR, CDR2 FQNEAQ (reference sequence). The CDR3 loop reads CASSLGGQNTEAFF. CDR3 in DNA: TGTGCCAGCAGCTTGGGCGGACAGAACACTGAAGCTTTCTTT. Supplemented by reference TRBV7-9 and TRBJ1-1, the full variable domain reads DTGVSQNPRHKITKRGQNVTFRCDPISEHNRLYWYRQTLGQGPEFLTYFQNEAQLEKSRLLSDRFSAERPKGSFSTLEIQRTEQGDSAMYLCASSLGGQNTEAFFGQGTRLTVV.

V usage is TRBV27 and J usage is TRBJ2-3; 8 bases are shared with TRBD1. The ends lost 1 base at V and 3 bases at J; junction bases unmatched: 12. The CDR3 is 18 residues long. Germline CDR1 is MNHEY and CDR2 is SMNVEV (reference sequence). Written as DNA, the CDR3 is TGTGCCAGCAGTTTATATGGCGGTCGACAGGGGTTTACAGATACGCAGTATTTT. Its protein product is CASSLYGGRQGFTDTQYF.